These 13 T cell receptor beta chains came from one sample sequenced in a study of monozygotic twins with inflammatory bowel disease. For each CDR3 protein, TCRdb gives one entry from its re-call of the 5' RACE reads, without DNA. The sample yields 190,000 or so distinct CDR3 sequences, of which the top ten take up 1.5% to 2%. Sample: blood. These receptors were taken from a human donor with ulcerative colitis or Crohn's disease, or a healthy co-twin of an affected twin (not recorded which).

The V and J genes are TRBV29-1 and TRBJ2-7; with no DNA, the TCRdb D assignment of TRBD2 cannot be verified. The germline CDR1 and CDR2 sequences are SQVTM and ANQGSEA. The CDR3 spans 13 residues. CDR3 residues: CSGIAVSSYEQYF.

The gene calls are TRBV14 and TRBJ2-7. CDR1 and CDR2 (germline): SGHDN, FVKESK. CDR3 length equals 13 residues. This CDR3 reads CASSYLRLAEQYF.

V is TRBV20-1 and J is TRBJ1-4. The V gene's germline CDR1 is DFQATT and CDR2 SNEGSKA (reference sequence). The CDR3 has 15 residues. The CDR3 reads CSARDNLRTMGKLFF.

This rearrangement joins TRBV11-2 to TRBJ2-3; TCRdb proposes TRBD1, but this gene call is untestable without DNA. Germline lookup yields CDR1 SGHAT and CDR2 FQNNGV. This CDR3 contains 16 residues. The CDR3 protein is CASSLTPGPRTDTQYF.

The chain links TRBV5-6 to TRBJ1-3. This CDR3 comprises 18 residues. Germline CDR1 is SGHDT and CDR2 is YYEEEE. The CDR3 here is CASSLLDGMPLSGNTIYF.

This chain joins TRBV7-8 and TRBJ2-6. CDR3 length equals 17 residues. Germline V gives CDR1 SGHVS, CDR2 FQNEAQ. The CDR3 loop reads CASSLEGIGSGANVLTF.

The chain joins TRBV6-1 to TRBJ2-6. CDR1 MNHNS and CDR2 SASEGT come from the germline V gene. This CDR3 has 15 residues. The CDR3 loop is CASTWDRPGANVLTF.

The J gene is TRBJ2-1, the V gene TRBV3-1; the TRBD2 assignment by TCRdb is unverifiable without DNA. This CDR3 has 17 amino acids. CDR1 LGHDT and CDR2 YNNKEL come from the germline V gene (reference sequence). The CDR3 sequence is CASSHLLGAGAYNEQFF.

J is TRBJ2-1 and V is TRBV7-3; TCRdb proposes TRBD1, but this gene call is untestable without DNA. Germline CDR1 reads SGHTA; CDR2 reads FQGTGA. This CDR3 contains 15 residues. The chain's CDR3 is CASSLAGNNYNEQFF.

The chain has TRBV21-1 and TRBJ2-5. TRBV21-1 constitutes a pseudogene. There are 14 residues in the CDR3. The CDR3 loop is CASSKETEKETQYF.

This chain joins TRBV2 and TRBJ2-5; the D gene TCRdb calls, TRBD2, cannot be checked with no DNA. This CDR3 has 14 residues. Germline V gene sequence: CDR1 SNHLY, CDR2 FYNNEI. The CDR3 here is CASSVRTRQETQYF.

The rearrangement joins TRBV29-1 to TRBJ1-5. CDR1 is SQVTM and CDR2 is ANQGSEA in the germline V gene. The length of the CDR3 is 11 residues. CDR3 sequence: CSVTSNQPQHF.

V is TRBV18 and J is TRBJ1-5. Germline CDR1 is KGHSH and CDR2 is LQKENI. The CDR3 has 14 amino acids. CDR3 in amino acids: CASSPISSNQPQHF.